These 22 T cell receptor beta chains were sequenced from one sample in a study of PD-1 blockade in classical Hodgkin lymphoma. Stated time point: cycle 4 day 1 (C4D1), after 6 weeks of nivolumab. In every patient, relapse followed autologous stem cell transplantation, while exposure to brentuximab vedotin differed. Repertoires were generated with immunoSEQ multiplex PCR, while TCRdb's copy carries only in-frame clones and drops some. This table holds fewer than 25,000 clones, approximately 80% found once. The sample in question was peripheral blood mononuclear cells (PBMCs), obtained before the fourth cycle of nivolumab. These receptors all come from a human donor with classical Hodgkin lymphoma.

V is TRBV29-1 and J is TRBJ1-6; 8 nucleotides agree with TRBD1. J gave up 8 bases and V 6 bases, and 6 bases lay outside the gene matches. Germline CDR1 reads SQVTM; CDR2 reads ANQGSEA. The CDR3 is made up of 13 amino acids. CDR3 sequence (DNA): TGCAGCGTGGCCGACAGGGGAGATTCACCCCTCCACTTT. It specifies CSVADRGDSPLHF.

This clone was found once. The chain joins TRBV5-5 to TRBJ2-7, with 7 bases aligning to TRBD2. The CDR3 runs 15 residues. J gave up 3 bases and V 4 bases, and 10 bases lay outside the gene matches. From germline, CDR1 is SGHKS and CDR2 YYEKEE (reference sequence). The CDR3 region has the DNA TGTGCCAGCAGCCCGGGGGTAGGGGAGGGCTACGAGCAGTACTTC. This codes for CASSPGVGEGYEQYF.

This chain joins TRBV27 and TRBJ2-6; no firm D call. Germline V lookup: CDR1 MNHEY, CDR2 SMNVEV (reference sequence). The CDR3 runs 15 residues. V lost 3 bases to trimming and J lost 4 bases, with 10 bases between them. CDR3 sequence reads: CASSFFAGGANVLTF. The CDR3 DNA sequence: TGTGCCAGCAGTTTTTTCGCTGGGGGGGCCAACGTCCTGACTTTC.

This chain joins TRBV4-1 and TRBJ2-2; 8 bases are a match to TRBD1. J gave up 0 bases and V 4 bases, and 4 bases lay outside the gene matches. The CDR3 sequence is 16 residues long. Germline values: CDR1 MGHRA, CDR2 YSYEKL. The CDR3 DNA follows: TGCGCCAGCAGCCGCACGACAGGGGCGAACACCGGGGAGCTGTTTTTT. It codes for CASSRTTGANTGELFF.

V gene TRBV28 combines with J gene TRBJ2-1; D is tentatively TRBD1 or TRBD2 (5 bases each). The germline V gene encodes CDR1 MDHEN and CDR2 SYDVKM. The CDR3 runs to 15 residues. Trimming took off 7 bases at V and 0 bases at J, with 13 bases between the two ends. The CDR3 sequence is CASTLWGSSYNEQFF. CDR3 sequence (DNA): TGTGCCAGCACCCTGTGGGGGAGCTCCTACAATGAGCAGTTCTTC.

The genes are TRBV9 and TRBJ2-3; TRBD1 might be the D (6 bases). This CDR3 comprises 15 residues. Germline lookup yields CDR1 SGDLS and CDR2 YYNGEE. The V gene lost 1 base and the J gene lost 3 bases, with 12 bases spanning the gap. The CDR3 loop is CASSVQGLRTDTQYF. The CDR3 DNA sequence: TGTGCCAGCAGCGTACAGGGGCTAAGGACAGATACGCAGTATTTT.

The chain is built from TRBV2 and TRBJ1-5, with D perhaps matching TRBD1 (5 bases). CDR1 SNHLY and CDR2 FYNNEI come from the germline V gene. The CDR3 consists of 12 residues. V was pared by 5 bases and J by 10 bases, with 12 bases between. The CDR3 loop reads CASSRGRTPQHF. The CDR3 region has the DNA TGTGCCAGCAGTAGGGGACGGACCCCCCAGCATTTT.

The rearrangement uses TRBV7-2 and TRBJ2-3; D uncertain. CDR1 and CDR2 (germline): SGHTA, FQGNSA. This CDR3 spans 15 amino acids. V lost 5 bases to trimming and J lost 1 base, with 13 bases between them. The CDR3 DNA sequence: TGTGCCAGCAGCCCCTTACCGCGCGGCACAGATACGCAGTATTTT. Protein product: CASSPLPRGTDTQYF.

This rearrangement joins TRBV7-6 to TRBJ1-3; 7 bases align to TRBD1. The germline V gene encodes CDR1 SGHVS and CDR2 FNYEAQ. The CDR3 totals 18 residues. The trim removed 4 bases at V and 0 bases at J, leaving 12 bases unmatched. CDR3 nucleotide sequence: TGTGCCAGCAGCTCGATGGGGACAGTGGGCCTCTCTGGAAACACCATATATTTT. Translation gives CASSSMGTVGLSGNTIYF.

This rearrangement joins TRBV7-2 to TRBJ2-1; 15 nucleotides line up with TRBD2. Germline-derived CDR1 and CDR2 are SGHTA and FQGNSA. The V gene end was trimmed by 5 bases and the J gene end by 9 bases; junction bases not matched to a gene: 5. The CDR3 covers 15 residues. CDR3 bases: TGTGCCAGCAGCCCCGGACTAGCGGGGGGGCGTGAGCAGTTCTTC. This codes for CASSPGLAGGREQFF.

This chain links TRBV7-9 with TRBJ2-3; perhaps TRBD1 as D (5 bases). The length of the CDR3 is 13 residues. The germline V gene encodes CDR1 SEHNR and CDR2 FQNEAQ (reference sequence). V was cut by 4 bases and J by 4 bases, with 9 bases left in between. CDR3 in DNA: TGTGCCAGCAGCTCTAGGGGCCCAGATACGCAGTATTTT. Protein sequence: CASSSRGPDTQYF.

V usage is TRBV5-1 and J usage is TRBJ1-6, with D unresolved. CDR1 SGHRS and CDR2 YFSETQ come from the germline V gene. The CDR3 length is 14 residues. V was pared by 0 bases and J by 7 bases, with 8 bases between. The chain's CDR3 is CASSLVPFNSPLHF. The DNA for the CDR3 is TGCGCCAGCAGCTTGGTTCCCTTCAATTCACCCCTCCACTTT.

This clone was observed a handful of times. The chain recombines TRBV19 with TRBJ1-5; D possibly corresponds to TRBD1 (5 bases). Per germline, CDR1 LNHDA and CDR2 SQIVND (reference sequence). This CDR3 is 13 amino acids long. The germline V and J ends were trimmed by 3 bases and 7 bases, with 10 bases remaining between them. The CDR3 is CASSMGRDQPQHF. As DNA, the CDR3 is TGTGCCAGTAGTATGGGCAGGGACCAGCCCCAGCATTTT.

The CDR3 is CASSLTADTQYF. The CDR3 nucleotides are TGTGCCAGCAGCTTAACGGCAGATACGCAGTATTTT. The chain has TRBV7-3 and TRBJ2-3; D is unresolved. Germline CDR1 and CDR2: SGHTA and FQGTGA. This CDR3 has 12 residues. Trimming pared 0 bases from V and 4 bases from J, leaving 2 bases between.

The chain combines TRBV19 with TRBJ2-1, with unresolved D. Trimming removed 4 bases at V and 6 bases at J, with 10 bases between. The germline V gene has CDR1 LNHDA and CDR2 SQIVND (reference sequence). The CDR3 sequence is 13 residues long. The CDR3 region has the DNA TGTGCCAGTAGTAGGAACTTAGGCAATGAGCAGTTCTTC. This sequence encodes CASSRNLGNEQFF.

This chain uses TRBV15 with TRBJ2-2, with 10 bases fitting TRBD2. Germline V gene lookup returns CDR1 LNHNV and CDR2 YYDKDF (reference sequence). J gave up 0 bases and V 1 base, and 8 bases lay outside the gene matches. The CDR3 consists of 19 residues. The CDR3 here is CATSRVRLAGAPNTGELFF. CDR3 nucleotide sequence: TGTGCCACCAGCAGAGTACGGCTAGCGGGAGCCCCGAACACCGGGGAGCTGTTTTTT.

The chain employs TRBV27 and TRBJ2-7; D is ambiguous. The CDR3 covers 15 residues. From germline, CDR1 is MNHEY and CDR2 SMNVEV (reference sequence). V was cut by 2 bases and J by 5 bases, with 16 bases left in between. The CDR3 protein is CASSLRPGRVDEQYF. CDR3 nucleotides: TGTGCCAGCAGTTTAAGACCAGGAAGGGTCGACGAGCAGTACTTC.

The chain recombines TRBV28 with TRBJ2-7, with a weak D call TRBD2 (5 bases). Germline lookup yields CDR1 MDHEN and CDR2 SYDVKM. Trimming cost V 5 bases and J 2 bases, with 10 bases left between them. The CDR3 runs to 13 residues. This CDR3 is CASSPSGTYEQYF. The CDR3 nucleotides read TGTGCCAGCAGTCCATCCGGGACCTACGAGCAGTACTTC.

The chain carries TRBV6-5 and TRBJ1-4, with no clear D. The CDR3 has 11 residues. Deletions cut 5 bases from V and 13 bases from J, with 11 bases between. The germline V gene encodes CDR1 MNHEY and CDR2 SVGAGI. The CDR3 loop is CASSEWGVLFF. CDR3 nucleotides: TGTGCCAGCAGTGAGTGGGGAGTACTGTTTTTT.

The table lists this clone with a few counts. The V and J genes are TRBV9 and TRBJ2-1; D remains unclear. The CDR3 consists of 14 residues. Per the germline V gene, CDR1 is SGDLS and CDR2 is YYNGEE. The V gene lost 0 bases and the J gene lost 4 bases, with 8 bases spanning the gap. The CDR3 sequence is CASSVVADYNEQFF. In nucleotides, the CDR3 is TGTGCCAGCAGCGTAGTGGCCGATTACAATGAGCAGTTCTTC.

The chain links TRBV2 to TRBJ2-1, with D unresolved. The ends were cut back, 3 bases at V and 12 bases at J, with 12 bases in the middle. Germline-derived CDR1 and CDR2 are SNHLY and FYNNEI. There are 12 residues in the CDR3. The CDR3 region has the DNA TGTGCCAGCAGTGAGGAGAGAGGTAGGCAGTTCTTC. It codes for CASSEERGRQFF.

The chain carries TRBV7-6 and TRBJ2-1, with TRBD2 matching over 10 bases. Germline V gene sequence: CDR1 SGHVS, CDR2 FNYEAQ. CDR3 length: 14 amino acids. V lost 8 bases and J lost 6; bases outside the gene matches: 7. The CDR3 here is CASALAGVTNEQFF. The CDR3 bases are TGTGCCAGCGCTCTAGCGGGAGTTACCAATGAGCAGTTCTTC. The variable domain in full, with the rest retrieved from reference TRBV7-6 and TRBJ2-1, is GAGVSQSPRYKVTKRGQDVALRCDPISGHVSLYWYRQALGQGPEFLTYFNYEAQQDKSGLPNDRFSAERPEGSISTLTIQRTEQRDSAMYRCASALAGVTNEQFFGPGTRLTVL.